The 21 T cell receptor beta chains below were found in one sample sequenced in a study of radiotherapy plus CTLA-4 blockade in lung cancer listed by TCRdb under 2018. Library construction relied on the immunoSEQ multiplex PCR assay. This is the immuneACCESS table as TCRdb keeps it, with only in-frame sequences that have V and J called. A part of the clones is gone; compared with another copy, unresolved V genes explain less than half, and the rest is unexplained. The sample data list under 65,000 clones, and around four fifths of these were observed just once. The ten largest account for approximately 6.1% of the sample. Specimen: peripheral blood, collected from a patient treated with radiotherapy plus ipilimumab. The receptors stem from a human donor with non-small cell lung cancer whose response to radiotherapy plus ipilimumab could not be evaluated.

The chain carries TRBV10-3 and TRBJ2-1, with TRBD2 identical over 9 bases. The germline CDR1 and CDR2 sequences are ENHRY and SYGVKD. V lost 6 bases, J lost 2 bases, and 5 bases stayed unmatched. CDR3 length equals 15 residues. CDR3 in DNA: TGTGCCATCAGGGATAGCGGGGGCCCCTACAATGAGCAGTTCTTC. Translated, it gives CAIRDSGGPYNEQFF.

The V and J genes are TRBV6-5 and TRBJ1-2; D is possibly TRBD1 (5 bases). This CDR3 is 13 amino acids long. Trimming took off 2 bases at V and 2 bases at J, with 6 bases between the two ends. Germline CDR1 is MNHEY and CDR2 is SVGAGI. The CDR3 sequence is CASSYGGNYGYTF. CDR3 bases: TGTGCCAGCAGTTACGGGGGGAACTATGGCTACACCTTC.

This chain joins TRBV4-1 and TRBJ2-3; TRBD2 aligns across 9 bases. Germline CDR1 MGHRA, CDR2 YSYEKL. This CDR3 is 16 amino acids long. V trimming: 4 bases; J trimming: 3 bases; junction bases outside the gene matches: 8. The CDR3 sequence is CASSPGGRAFTDTQYF. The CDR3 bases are TGCGCCAGCAGCCCGGGCGGGAGGGCCTTTACAGATACGCAGTATTTT.

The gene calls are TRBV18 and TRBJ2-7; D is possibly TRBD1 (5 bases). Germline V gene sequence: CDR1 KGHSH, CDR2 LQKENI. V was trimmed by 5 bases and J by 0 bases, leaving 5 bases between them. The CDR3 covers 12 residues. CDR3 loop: CASSDSSYEQYF. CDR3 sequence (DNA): TGTGCCAGCTCAGACAGCTCCTACGAGCAGTACTTC.

As DNA, the CDR3 is TGCGCCAGCAGCGCGGTTACTAGCGGGGGGCCCACAGATACGCAGTATTTT. Translation gives CASSAVTSGGPTDTQYF. The V call is TRBV5-1, the J call TRBJ2-3, with 12 bases lining up with TRBD2. The CDR3 consists of 17 residues. Trimming at V came to 4 bases and at J to 2 bases, leaving 8 bases not matched to a gene. Per germline, CDR1 SGHRS and CDR2 YFSETQ.

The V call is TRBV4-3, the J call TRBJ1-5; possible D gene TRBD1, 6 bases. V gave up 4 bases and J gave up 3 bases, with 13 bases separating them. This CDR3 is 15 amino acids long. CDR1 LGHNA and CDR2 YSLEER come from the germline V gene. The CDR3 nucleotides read TGCGCCAGCAGCCTACAGGGCCTGAACAATCAGCCCCAGCATTTT. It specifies CASSLQGLNNQPQHF.

For the CDR3, the DNA is TGTGCCTGGAGCCTAGCGGGAGTGCTGTACTTC. Translating it yields CAWSLAGVLYF. The chain couples TRBV30 to TRBJ2-7, with 10 bases aligning to TRBD2. The germline CDR1 and CDR2 sequences are GTSNPN and SVGIG (reference sequence). This CDR3 is 11 amino acids long. J gave up 12 bases and V 3 bases, and 5 bases lay outside the gene matches. Full variable domain (remainder filled in from reference TRBV30 and TRBJ2-7): SQTIHQWPATLVQPVGSPLSLECTVEGTSNPNLYWYRQAAGRGLQLLFYSVGIGQISSEVPQNLSASRPQDRQFILSSKKLLLSDSGFYLCAWSLAGVLYFGPGTRLTVT.

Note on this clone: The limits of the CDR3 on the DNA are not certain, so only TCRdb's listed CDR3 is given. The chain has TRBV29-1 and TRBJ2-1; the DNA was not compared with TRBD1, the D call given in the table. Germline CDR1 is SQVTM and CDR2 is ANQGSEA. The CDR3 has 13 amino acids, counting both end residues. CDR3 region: CSVAVGAAPSGFF.

CDR3 amino acids: CASRPIGGTGGYNEQFF. DNA for the CDR3: TGTGCCAGCAGACCCATCGGCGGGACAGGGGGCTACAATGAGCAGTTCTTC. The V call is TRBV11-2, the J call TRBJ2-1, with TRBD1 matching 11 bases. Trimming cost V 6 bases and J 3 bases; bases outside gene matches: 10. The CDR3 loop spans 17 amino acids. Germline V gives CDR1 SGHAT, CDR2 FQNNGV. Combining the CDR3 with reference TRBV11-2 and TRBJ2-1 gives the whole variable domain EAGVAQSPRYKIIEKRQSVAFWCNPISGHATLYWYQQILGQGPKLLIQFQNNGVVDDSQLPKDRFSAERLKGVDSTLKIQPAKLEDSAVYLCASRPIGGTGGYNEQFFGPGTRLTVL.

Here the CDR3 reads CASSRTPSSGNTIYF. CDR3 in DNA: TGTGCCAGTAGTCGGACACCGAGCTCTGGAAACACCATATATTTT. The chain employs TRBV19 and TRBJ1-3, with D perhaps matching TRBD1 (5 bases). The length of the CDR3 is 15 residues. Germline V gene sequence: CDR1 LNHDA, CDR2 SQIVND (reference sequence). Trimming shortened V by 5 bases and J by 0 bases, and 11 bases separated the two germline ends.

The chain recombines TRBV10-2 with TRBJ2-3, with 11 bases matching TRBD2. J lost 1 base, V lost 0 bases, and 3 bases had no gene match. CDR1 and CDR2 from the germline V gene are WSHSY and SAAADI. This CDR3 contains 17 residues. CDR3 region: CASSESLTSGGTDTQYF. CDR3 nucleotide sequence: TGCGCCAGCAGTGAGTCCCTGACTAGCGGGGGCACAGATACGCAGTATTTT.

DNA of the CDR3: TGTGCCAGTAGTATACGGCGGAGCTATAATTCACCCCTCCACTTT. Residues: CASSIRRSYNSPLHF. The V gene is TRBV19, the J gene TRBJ1-6; no definite D call. V gave up 2 bases and J gave up 3 bases, with 8 bases separating them. The CDR3 totals 15 residues. Looked up from germline, CDR1 is LNHDA and CDR2 is SQIVND (reference sequence).

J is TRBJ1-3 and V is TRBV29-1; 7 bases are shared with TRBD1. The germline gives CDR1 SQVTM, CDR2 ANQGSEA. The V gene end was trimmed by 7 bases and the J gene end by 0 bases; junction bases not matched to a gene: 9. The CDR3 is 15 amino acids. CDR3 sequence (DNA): TGCAGCGCTACCAAGGGGACAGACTCTGGAAACACCATATATTTT. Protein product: CSATKGTDSGNTIYF.

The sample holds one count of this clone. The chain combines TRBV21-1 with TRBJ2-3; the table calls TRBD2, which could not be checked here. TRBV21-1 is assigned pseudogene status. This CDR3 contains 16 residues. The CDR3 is CASSIAGEGHEDTQYF. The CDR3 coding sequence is TGTGCCAGCAGCATCGCTGGGGAGGGCCATGAAGATACGCAGTATTTT.

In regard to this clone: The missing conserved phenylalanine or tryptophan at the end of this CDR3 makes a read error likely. CDR3: CASSAWTDIEEAFV. CDR3 DNA: TGTGCCAGCAGCGCATGGACAGACATCGAAGAAGCTTTCGTT. The V gene is TRBV7-2, the J gene TRBJ1-1; a possible D gene is TRBD1 (6 bases). Trimming took 5 bases from V and 8 from J, leaving 18 bases between them. The CDR3 extends over 14 amino acids. Germline CDR1 is SGHTA and CDR2 is FQGNSA.

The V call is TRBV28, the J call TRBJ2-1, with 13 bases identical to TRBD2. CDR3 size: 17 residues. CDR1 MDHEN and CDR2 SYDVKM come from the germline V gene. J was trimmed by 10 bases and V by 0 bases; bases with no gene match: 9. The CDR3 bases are TGTGCCAGCAGTTTATGGGAACTAGCGGGAGGGCCCGGCGAGCAGTTCTTC. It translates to CASSLWELAGGPGEQFF.

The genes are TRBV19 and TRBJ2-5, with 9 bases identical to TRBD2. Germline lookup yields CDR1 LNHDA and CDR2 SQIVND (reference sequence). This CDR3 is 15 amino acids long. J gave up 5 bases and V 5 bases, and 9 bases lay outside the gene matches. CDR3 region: CASSPLAGRRETQYF. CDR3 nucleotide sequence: TGTGCCAGTAGTCCGCTAGCGGGGAGGCGGGAGACCCAGTACTTC.

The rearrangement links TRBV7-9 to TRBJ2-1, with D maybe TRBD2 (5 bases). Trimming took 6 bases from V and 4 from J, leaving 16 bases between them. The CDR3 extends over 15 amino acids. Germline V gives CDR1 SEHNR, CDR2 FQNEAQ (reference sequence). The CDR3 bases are TGTGCCAGCAGTACCGGGGATCCCACATACAATGAGCAGTTCTTC. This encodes CASSTGDPTYNEQFF.

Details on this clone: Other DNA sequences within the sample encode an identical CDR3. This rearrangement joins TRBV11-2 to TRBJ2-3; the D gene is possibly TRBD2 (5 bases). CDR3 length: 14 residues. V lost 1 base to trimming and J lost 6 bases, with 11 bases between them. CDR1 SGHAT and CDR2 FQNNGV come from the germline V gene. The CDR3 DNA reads TGTGCCAGCAGCTTAGGCGGACTGTGGGATACGCAGTATTTT. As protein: CASSLGGLWDTQYF.

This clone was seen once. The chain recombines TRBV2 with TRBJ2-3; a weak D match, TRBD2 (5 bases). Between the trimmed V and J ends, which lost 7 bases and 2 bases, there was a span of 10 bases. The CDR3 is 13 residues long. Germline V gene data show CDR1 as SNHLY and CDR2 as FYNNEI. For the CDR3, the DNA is TGTGCCAGCATAGATCGGGACACAGATACGCAGTATTTT. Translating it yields CASIDRDTDTQYF.

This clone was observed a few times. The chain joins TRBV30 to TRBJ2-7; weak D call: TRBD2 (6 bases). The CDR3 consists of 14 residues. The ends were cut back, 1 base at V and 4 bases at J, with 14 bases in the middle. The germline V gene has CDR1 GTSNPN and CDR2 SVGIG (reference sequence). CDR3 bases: TGTGCCTGGAGTGGGGGACTGTGGGGGTACGAGCAGTACTTC. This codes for CAWSGGLWGYEQYF. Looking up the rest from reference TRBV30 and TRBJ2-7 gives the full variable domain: SQTIHQWPATLVQPVGSPLSLECTVEGTSNPNLYWYRQAAGRGLQLLFYSVGIGQISSEVPQNLSASRPQDRQFILSSKKLLLSDSGFYLCAWSGGLWGYEQYFGPGTRLTVT.